These 12 T cell receptor beta chains were sequenced from one sample in a study of OX40 agonist ivuxolimab in advanced cancers. The data were produced by immunoSEQ multiplex PCR, yet TCRdb's version contains in-frame clones alone and is incomplete. The sample has around 80,000 clones, over 75% seen once. Specimen: CD4+ or CD8+ T cells sorted from blood, collected in a trial of the OX40 agonist ivuxolimab. These receptor sequences come from an adult with an advanced solid tumor such as melanoma, head and neck, liver or kidney cancer.

The chain is built from TRBV7-3 and TRBJ2-5; a weak D match, TRBD1 (6 bases). V was trimmed by 2 bases and J by 3 bases, leaving 13 bases between them. Germline V lookup: CDR1 SGHTA, CDR2 FQGTGA. The CDR3 covers 15 residues. The CDR3 region is CASSLQGPGKETQYF. CDR3 bases: TGTGCCAGCAGCTTACAGGGGCCGGGGAAAGAGACCCAGTACTTC.

The rearrangement joins TRBV2 to TRBJ1-3, with D tentatively TRBD1 (5 bases). The V gene's germline CDR1 is SNHLY and CDR2 FYNNEI. CDR3 length: 14 amino acids. Deletions cut 5 bases from V and 1 base from J, with 9 bases between. CDR3 in DNA: TGTGCCAGCAGTAAACGGACATCTGGAAACACCATATATTTT. Translation: CASSKRTSGNTIYF.

Here the CDR3 DNA reads TGTGCCAGCAGCTCAGGGGCTGGAAACACCATATATTTT. Translating gives CASSSGAGNTIYF. V usage is TRBV5-4 and J usage is TRBJ1-3; D perhaps matches TRBD1 (6 bases). The CDR3 is 13 residues long. The germline CDR1 and CDR2 sequences are SGHNT and YYREEE (reference sequence). The V end was cut by 3 bases, the J end by 2 bases, with 6 bases between.

This chain uses TRBV4-1 with TRBJ1-5; maybe TRBD1 (6 bases). V lost 0 bases to trimming and J lost 3 bases, with 18 bases between them. CDR1 and CDR2 (germline): MGHRA, YSYEKL. The CDR3 contains 18 residues. The CDR3 nucleotides are TGCGCCAGCAGCCAAGACACACCAGACAGGCCTTACAATCAGCCCCAGCATTTT. Its protein is CASSQDTPDRPYNQPQHF.

This clone was counted between two and nine times. The chain couples TRBV7-8 to TRBJ1-2; D is undetermined. The CDR3 runs 15 residues. V was shortened by 3 bases and J by 8 bases, with 19 bases between the two germline ends. The V gene's germline CDR1 is SGHVS and CDR2 FQNEAQ. Here the CDR3 DNA reads TGTGCCAGCAGCTTCCGTAAAGGGTACGTCGGCGGCTACACCTTC. This translates into CASSFRKGYVGGYTF.

The CDR3 DNA reads as TGCGCCAGCAGCCAAGACAGGGTTCGGGGAGATACGCAGTATTTT. As protein: CASSQDRVRGDTQYF. This chain connects TRBV4-3 to TRBJ2-3, with D perhaps assigned TRBD1 or TRBD2 (5 bases each). This CDR3 is built from 15 residues. The V and J ends lost 0 bases and 5 bases respectively, with 12 bases between them. Per the germline V gene, CDR1 is LGHNA and CDR2 is YSLEER.

This CDR3 is CASSAYSNQPQHF. The DNA for the CDR3 is TGTGCCAGCAGCGCCTATAGCAATCAGCCCCAGCATTTT. The chain employs TRBV6-1 and TRBJ1-5; D uncertain. CDR1 is MNHNS, CDR2 SASEGT, per germline. V was cut by 6 bases and J by 0 bases, with 6 bases left in between. The CDR3 has 13 residues.

The chain links TRBV6-5 to TRBJ2-5; D might be TRBD1 (5 bases). The CDR3 totals 15 residues. CDR1 and CDR2 from the germline V gene are MNHEY and SVGAGI. The V and J ends lost 5 bases and 1 base respectively, with 14 bases between them. CDR3 protein: CASSPTRVVQETQYF. The CDR3 DNA sequence: TGTGCCAGCAGTCCCACCAGGGTTGTCCAAGAGACCCAGTACTTC.

The gene calls are TRBV6-5 and TRBJ2-6; D uncertain. The V end was cut by 2 bases, the J end by 2 bases, with 10 bases between. The CDR3 sequence is 16 residues long. Germline values: CDR1 MNHEY, CDR2 SVGAGI. This CDR3 is CASSYGRRTGANVLTF. As DNA, the CDR3 is TGTGCCAGCAGTTACGGCAGGCGGACTGGGGCCAACGTCCTGACTTTC.

V is TRBV5-1 and J is TRBJ2-1; either TRBD1 or TRBD2 may supply D (6 bases each). Germline V lookup: CDR1 SGHRS, CDR2 YFSETQ. Trimming left V 0 bases short and J 9 bases short, with 19 bases between. The CDR3 extends over 16 amino acids. DNA of the CDR3: TGCGCCAGCAGCTTGGAGATGAACAGGGAGGTCGGTGAGCAGTTCTTC. Protein product: CASSLEMNREVGEQFF.

The V gene is TRBV7-9, the J gene TRBJ2-7; possibly TRBD2 for D (6 bases). The V end was cut by 4 bases, the J end by 2 bases, with 15 bases between. The CDR3 is made up of 15 amino acids. Looked up from germline, CDR1 is SEHNR and CDR2 is FQNEAQ (reference sequence). The CDR3 here is CASSSAGTGAYEQYF. The CDR3, as DNA: TGTGCCAGCAGCTCCGCCGGGACTGGGGCCTACGAGCAGTACTTC.

Turning to this clone: In the same sample, other DNA sequences code for this CDR3. The chain carries TRBV7-2 and TRBJ2-2; a possible D gene is TRBD2 (5 bases). This CDR3 has 15 amino acids. Germline lookup yields CDR1 SGHTA and CDR2 FQGNSA. Trimming pared 1 base from V and 1 base from J, leaving 7 bases between. This chain's CDR3 is CASSLDGLNTGELFF. As DNA, the CDR3 is TGTGCCAGCAGCTTAGATGGACTGAACACCGGGGAGCTGTTTTTT.